This T cell receptor beta chain was obtained from a study of Graves' ophthalmopathy and Graves' hyperthyroidism. Overall study results and limits: With more than 60% sensitivity and 72% to 80% specificity, the model predicted ophthalmopathy progression.

The table lists this clonotype with many counts. What it recognizes is unknown. TCR beta CDR3 regions were amplified from RNA transcripts. The authors performed first-round RT-PCR with HTBI primers and then a second-round multiplex PCR. TCRdb ran MiXCR on the multiplex PCR reads and lists one entry per CDR3 protein. The sample consists of roughly 420,000 distinct CDR3 sequences, around a fifth of them appearing once. There are 15 residues in the CDR3. The V segment lost 4 bases and the J segment 6 bases; nucleotides outside the gene matches: 9. The V gene's germline CDR1 is MNHNS and CDR2 SASEGT. The clonotype originates from a woman aged 18 to 35 with stable Graves' hyperthyroidism. Specimen: peripheral blood. The rearrangement joins TRBV6-1 to TRBJ1-5; 7 positions match TRBD1. Here the CDR3 DNA reads TGTGCCAGCAGTGGAGCCAGACAGGGAGGTCAGCCCCAGCATTTT. Encoded protein: CASSGARQGGQPQHF.